This T cell receptor (beta chain) originates from a study of T cell responses to AZD1222 COVID-19 vaccine (dated by TCRdb to 2020 to 2022). Looking at the study overall: AZD1222 recipients whose second dose came at about 4 weeks and those whose second dose came at about 12 weeks were combined into one group, since spike-specific TCR depth and breadth did not differ between the two schedules. A total of approximately 250 trial participants underwent TCR sequencing, of whom about 200 had received two doses of AZD1222 and some 25 had received two doses of the MenACWY control vaccine. Enrollment into the trials was organized by age into subgroups of 18-55, 56-69 and 70-plus years, and those subgroups contained about 150, 27 and 61 TCR-sequenced participants, respectively.

The CDR3 regions of human TCRbeta chains were analyzed by immunosequencing. In the original analysis: TCRs in the repertoires were matched against a reference library of SARS-CoV-2-specific TCRs that had been generated with the MIRA antigen-specificity platform. Breadth was defined as the fraction of unique TCRs that were SARS-CoV-2-associated. Depth was defined as the fraction of total T cells that were SARS-CoV-2-associated. Using the MIRA data, every spike-specific TCR was mapped to the spike region that the TCR reacted to and assigned to either a CD4 or a CD8 class. Log10-transformed breadth and depth values were compared by one-way ANOVA with Sidak's multiple comparisons tests. The immuneACCESS repertoire file appears here via TCRdb, limited to in-frame rearrangements. These files lack a portion of the clones; in checked studies, under half of the deficit traces to unresolved V genes, and the cause of the others is not known. V, J and clone size are taken as reported in that table, and D and trimming were inferred from the DNA itself. In this sample the table shows 100,000 to 150,000 clones, 80% to 90% of which occur a single time. Of the sample, approximately 8% falls within the top ten clones.

As concerns this clone: Its target antigen remains unknown. Base qualities are not provided; no much larger clone lies one nucleotide away.

The label giving this sample's time point can be read as: baseline before first vaccination. Vaccinee samples were obtained from the UK trials COV001 and COV002, which included a single-blind randomized controlled phase 2/3 trial of AZD1222 (ChAdOx1 nCoV-19) in healthy adults. For TCRbeta chain sequencing, PBMC samples from trial participants were taken at day 0 and at day 28 after the second dose. Findings and caveats that apply to the study as a whole: A significant rise in spike-specific TCR breadth and depth was observed after two AZD1222 doses relative to day 0 and relative to MenACWY recipients. Most participants were white British and females outnumbered males, and the authors suggested that clonal diversity may have been underestimated. Conclusions about previously exposed vaccinees are limited, since just six AZD1222 recipients were seropositive for SARS-CoV-2 at baseline. Vaccine-associated CD4 TCRs spanned the whole spike protein, with dominant responses in regions 160-218 and 743-854. The 56-69-year group was small, and its depth increase did not reach significance, likely because of low power. Epitopes outside the regions mutated in the B.1.351 and B.1.1.7 variants were reportedly recognized by nearly half of the unique spike-specific TCRs. Because no day 14 peak-response samples were available, repertoires were characterized only after the peak T cell response.

The input for sequencing was peripheral blood, taken on day 0 of AZD1222 vaccination. The TCR sequence derives from an adult in good health.

The sequenced DNA: TGTGCCACCAGTGAGGCGAACAGGGGCGATGAGCAGTTCTTC. It codes for CATSEANRGDEQFF. The chain is assembled from TRBV24-1 and TRBJ2-1; 7 nucleotides in the junction match TRBD1. Spanning cysteine to phenylalanine, the CDR3 consists of 14 amino acids. Only the CDR3 portion is preserved as DNA: 42 bases, with reading frame beginning at the first base. From the germline V gene, CDR1 is KGHDR and CDR2 is SFDVKD. V is trimmed back by 4 bases and J by 8 bases, and the junction contains 7 bases that no gene match accounts for.